Listed below are T cell receptor beta chains from one sample, sequenced in a study of beta chain features in type 1 diabetes. The method was immunoSEQ multiplex PCR; TCRdb's version includes in-frame clones alone and lacks a portion of them. The top ten hold 0.02% to 0.025% of the sample, which has some 900,000 clones, about 17% seen once. Sequencing input: naive CD4+ T cells from blood. These receptors were obtained from a woman aged 18 to 35 in good health. The CDR3 runs from the conserved cysteine through the conserved F or W. The D gene is left open where the match is weak. Expanded clones get a size class; other rows say once, few or many, or leave the size out.

TRBV7-9	NA	TRBJ2-1	few	CASSSRLSEQFF	TGTGCCAGCAGCTCCCGACTGAGTGAGCAGTTCTTC
TRBV4-1	NA	TRBJ2-7	NA	CASSQAEDSYEQYF	TGCGCCAGCAGCCAAGCGGAGGACAGCTACGAGCAGTACTTC
TRBV5-4	TRBD1	TRBJ2-7	few	CASSRFGDRSYEQYF	TGTGCCAGCAGCCGTTTTGGGGACAGATCCTACGAGCAGTACTTC
TRBV6-6	TRBD2	TRBJ2-5	few	CASSYNPAGVETQYF	TGTGCCAGCAGTTACAATCCAGCGGGAGTAGAGACCCAGTACTTC
TRBV9	NA	TRBJ2-1	NA	CASSAASREYNEQFF	TGTGCCAGCAGCGCTGCGTCTCGGGAGTACAATGAGCAGTTCTTC
TRBV4-2	NA	TRBJ2-1	NA	CASSQDPQDGNEQFF	TGTGCCAGCAGCCAAGATCCCCAGGACGGCAATGAGCAGTTCTTC
TRBV19	TRBD2	TRBJ2-1	few	CASSPISGSGVNEQFF	TGTGCCAGTAGCCCCATTAGCGGGAGTGGGGTCAATGAGCAGTTCTTC
TRBV5-4	TRBD1	TRBJ2-7	NA	CASSTDRVREQYF	TGTGCCAGCAGCACGGACAGGGTGAGGGAGCAGTACTTC
TRBV7-9	TRBD1	TRBJ2-4	few	CASSRGTGVDIQYF	TGTGCCAGCAGCCGAGGGACAGGGGTAGACATTCAGTACTTC
TRBV5-6	NA	TRBJ1-2	few	CASSTGNYGYTF	TGTGCCAGCAGCACAGGGAACTATGGCTACACCTTC
TRBV2	NA	TRBJ2-3	NA	CASSERTGRDTQYF	TGTGCCAGCAGTGAAAGGACGGGAAGGGATACGCAGTATTTT
TRBV19	TRBD2	TRBJ2-2	NA	CASSNRFLAGGVNTGELFF	TGTGCCAGTAGTAATAGGTTTCTAGCGGGAGGTGTGAACACCGGGGAGCTGTTTTTT
TRBV19	NA	TRBJ2-3	NA	CASSITRGGTDTQYF	TGTGCCAGTAGTATCACCAGGGGGGGCACAGATACGCAGTATTTT
TRBV5-6	NA	TRBJ1-2	NA	CASSLASGLLNYGYTF	TGTGCCAGCAGCTTGGCTTCGGGGCTGCTTAACTATGGCTACACCTTC
TRBV5-1	TRBD2	TRBJ2-7	few	CASSLPPAGGPNYEQYF	TGCGCCAGCAGCTTGCCCCCAGCGGGAGGACCAAACTACGAGCAGTACTTC
TRBV7-9	NA	TRBJ1-3	many	CASSYGLTSGNTIYF	TGTGCCAGCAGCTATGGACTGACCTCTGGAAACACCATATATTTT
TRBV7-2	TRBD2	TRBJ2-1	NA	CASSLAGETSGNYNEQFF	TGTGCCAGCAGCTTAGCGGGGGAGACTAGCGGGAATTACAATGAGCAGTTCTTC
TRBV5-1	TRBD1	TRBJ1-2	few	CASSLKASGQYFDYGYTF	TGCGCCAGCAGCTTAAAAGCTTCGGGACAGTATTTTGACTATGGCTACACCTTC
TRBV18	TRBD2	TRBJ2-1	NA	CASSPPVAGVINEQFF	TGTGCCAGCTCACCACCCGTAGCGGGAGTAATAAATGAGCAGTTCTTC
TRBV18	NA	TRBJ1-5	NA	CASSPSGNQPQHF	TGTGCCAGCTCACCAAGTGGCAATCAGCCCCAGCATTTT